These 30 T cell receptor beta chains were all obtained from the same sample, sequenced in a study of cytomegalovirus exposure and HLA in healthy donors. 13 Jbeta primers and 60 Vbeta primers were used for the PCR. Clones were read by immunoSEQ multiplex PCR, and TCRdb kept only the in-frame ones, dropping some. The sample lists 150,000 to 200,000 clones, about four fifths occurring once. The specimen sequenced was PBMCs. Every receptor here comes from a male donor in good health and CMV-seropositive.

J is TRBJ1-1 and V is TRBV10-3; tentatively, D is TRBD1 (5 bases). There are 13 residues in the CDR3. Germline CDR1 ENHRY, CDR2 SYGVKD. Trimming shortened V by 2 bases and J by 11 bases, and 15 bases separated the two germline ends. CDR3 residues: CAISEVKDKRAFF. DNA for the CDR3: TGTGCCATCAGTGAGGTAAAGGACAAGCGTGCTTTCTTT.

The chain recombines TRBV30 with TRBJ1-3; the match to TRBD1 covers 7 bases. Trimming cost V 5 bases and J 4 bases; bases outside gene matches: 5. This CDR3 spans 13 amino acids. Germline values: CDR1 GTSNPN, CDR2 SVGIG (reference sequence). In DNA, the CDR3 is TGTGCCTGGTCACAGGGGCCGGGAAACACCATATATTTT. It yields the protein CAWSQGPGNTIYF.

The gene calls are TRBV28 and TRBJ2-2; 7 bases are a match to TRBD1. With 6 bases clipped from V and 1 base from J, the junction kept 11 bases outside the gene matches. CDR3 length: 17 residues. The V gene's germline CDR1 is MDHEN and CDR2 SYDVKM. The CDR3 here is CASSWPGTALNTGELFF. The CDR3 region has the DNA TGTGCCAGCAGCTGGCCTGGGACAGCTCTGAACACCGGGGAGCTGTTTTTT.

This clone turned up a few times. The V gene is TRBV11-2, the J gene TRBJ2-7, with 8 bases identical to TRBD1. With V trimmed by 6 bases and J by 8 bases, 9 bases remained unmatched. Germline V gene data show CDR1 as SGHAT and CDR2 as FQNNGV. CDR3 length equals 13 residues. The CDR3 loop reads CASRRQGIEKQYF. In DNA, the CDR3 is TGTGCCAGCAGAAGACAGGGGATTGAAAAGCAGTACTTC.

The rearrangement links TRBV6-1 to TRBJ1-2; D perhaps matches TRBD1 (5 bases). CDR3 size: 15 residues. Trimming cost V 2 bases and J 0 bases, with 10 bases left between them. Germline assignment: CDR1 MNHNS and CDR2 SASEGT. The CDR3 loop reads CASSENRNPNYGYTF. CDR3 DNA: TGTGCCAGCAGTGAAAACAGGAACCCTAACTATGGCTACACCTTC.

The chain carries TRBV9 and TRBJ2-1; D is perhaps TRBD2 (5 bases). Germline CDR1 reads SGDLS; CDR2 reads YYNGEE. V was pared by 0 bases and J by 0 bases, with 13 bases between. This CDR3 has 17 amino acids. CDR3 residues: CASSVGPRSGSYNEQFF. The CDR3 DNA reads TGTGCCAGCAGCGTAGGCCCCCGGAGCGGCTCCTACAATGAGCAGTTCTTC.

This rearrangement joins TRBV4-3 to TRBJ1-2, with D perhaps TRBD1 (5 bases). Between the trimmed V and J ends, which lost 2 bases and 8 bases, there was a span of 18 bases. There are 15 residues in the CDR3. The germline V gene encodes CDR1 LGHNA and CDR2 YSLEER. The DNA for the CDR3 is TGCGCCAGCAGCCAACAAGGCGCGGGGCTTGGGGGCTACACCTTC. Protein sequence: CASSQQGAGLGGYTF.

The rearrangement uses TRBV10-3 and TRBJ2-5; TRBD2 matches at 7 bases. Germline-derived CDR1 and CDR2 are ENHRY and SYGVKD. This CDR3 region has 13 residues. Germline trimming cut 11 bases from V and 1 base from J; bases unmatched to any gene: 7. CDR3: CAAQGGFQETQYF. The CDR3, as DNA: TGTGCCGCCCAGGGAGGGTTCCAAGAGACCCAGTACTTC.

J is TRBJ2-5 and V is TRBV9, with a tentative D call TRBD1 (7 bases). Deletions cut 4 bases from V and 5 bases from J, with 15 bases between. Germline V gene lookup returns CDR1 SGDLS and CDR2 YYNGEE. This CDR3 comprises 14 residues. This CDR3 reads CASSQGGQQETQYF. CDR3 bases: TGTGCCAGCAGCCAGGGGGGTCAGCAGGAGACCCAGTACTTC.

This clone showed up just a few times. The chain has TRBV5-4 and TRBJ2-5, with 8 positions matching TRBD2. CDR1 and CDR2 (germline): SGHNT, YYREEE (reference sequence). This CDR3 is 15 amino acids long. With V trimmed by 1 base and J by 1 base, 3 bases remained unmatched. CDR3 region: CASSLNGRAQETQYF. The CDR3 DNA reads as TGTGCCAGCAGCTTGAACGGGAGGGCCCAAGAGACCCAGTACTTC.

CDR3 sequence: CASLRDNQETQYF. CDR3 DNA sequence: TGTGCCAGCCTGAGGGACAACCAAGAGACCCAGTACTTC. The gene calls are TRBV18 and TRBJ2-5; D may be TRBD1 (6 bases). Germline CDR1 reads KGHSH; CDR2 reads LQKENI. V lost 8 bases to trimming and J lost 0 bases, with 10 bases between them. The CDR3 has 13 residues.

Worth noting for this clone: At the DNA level, this CDR3 is encoded by other sequences in the same sample as well. The rearrangement links TRBV28 to TRBJ1-2; 7 bases are shared with TRBD1. CDR1 is MDHEN and CDR2 is SYDVKM in the germline V gene. The CDR3 length is 13 residues. V shed 6 bases, J shed 4 bases, and the junction held 5 bases outside the gene matches. The CDR3 loop is CASSLGQVYGYTF. CDR3 DNA: TGTGCCAGCAGCCTCGGACAGGTCTATGGCTACACCTTC.

The CDR3, as DNA: TGTGCCAGCAGAATGGGGAGGGGGGGATACAATGAGCAGTTCTTC. Translated: CASRMGRGGYNEQFF. The chain recombines TRBV2 with TRBJ2-1; the D gene is possibly TRBD2 (7 bases). Germline lookup yields CDR1 SNHLY and CDR2 FYNNEI. The length of the CDR3 is 15 residues. V lost 6 bases, J lost 4 bases, and 16 bases lay in between. The variable domain in full, with the rest retrieved from reference TRBV2 and TRBJ2-1, is EPEVTQTPSHQVTQMGQEVILRCVPISNHLYFYWYRQILGQKVEFLVSFYNNEISEKSEIFDDQFSVERPDGSNFTLKIRSTKLEDSAMYFCASRMGRGGYNEQFFGPGTRLTVL.

CDR3: CASNPGLAGGIGEQFF. Here the CDR3 DNA reads TGTGCCAGCAACCCTGGACTAGCGGGAGGCATCGGTGAGCAGTTCTTC. The chain has TRBV27 and TRBJ2-1; 14 bases line up with TRBD2. Germline V gene lookup returns CDR1 MNHEY and CDR2 SMNVEV (reference sequence). The CDR3 is 16 residues long. Germline trimming cut 7 bases from V and 9 bases from J; bases unmatched to any gene: 11.

This chain uses TRBV28 with TRBJ2-2, with D possibly being TRBD1 (5 bases). Germline CDR1 MDHEN, CDR2 SYDVKM. V lost 8 bases to trimming and J lost 8 bases, with 18 bases between them. This CDR3 region has 14 residues. The CDR3 spells CASRPSRVGGELFF. The CDR3 DNA reads as TGTGCCAGCCGACCCTCCAGGGTAGGGGGGGAGCTGTTTTTT.

This clone has only one observation. The CDR3 is CASSQVTGIPPGLAGDEQFF. The DNA of the CDR3 is TGCGCCAGCAGCCAAGTTACAGGAATCCCACCGGGACTAGCGGGCGATGAGCAGTTCTTC. The gene calls are TRBV4-3 and TRBJ2-1, with TRBD2 identical over 12 bases. Unmatched junction bases numbered 18, after V lost 1 base and J lost 8 bases. This CDR3 region has 20 residues. Germline lookup yields CDR1 LGHNA and CDR2 YSLEER.

This chain uses TRBV2 with TRBJ2-1, with 8 nucleotides matching TRBD2. The CDR3 spans 14 residues. CDR1 is SNHLY, CDR2 FYNNEI, per germline. V shed 5 bases and J 8 bases; nucleotides not matched to a gene: 8. CDR3 sequence: CASSFGRGTDEQFF. The CDR3 nucleotides are TGTGCCAGCAGTTTCGGGAGGGGAACGGATGAGCAGTTCTTC.

The DNA of the CDR3 is TGTGCCAGCAGTTCGGCCGGCGGGCCGAGCACAGATACGCAGTATTTT. This gives the protein CASSSAGGPSTDTQYF. The chain combines TRBV6-5 with TRBJ2-3; D perhaps matches TRBD2 (5 bases). CDR3 length: 16 residues. V was shortened by 4 bases and J by 0 bases, with 14 bases between the two germline ends. In germline, CDR1 is MNHEY, CDR2 SVGAGI.

The rearrangement uses TRBV5-4 and TRBJ2-5, with D possibly being TRBD2 (5 bases). This CDR3 contains 16 residues. Deletions cut 0 bases from V and 5 bases from J, with 17 bases between. In germline, CDR1 is SGHNT, CDR2 YYREEE (reference sequence). The CDR3 DNA follows: TGTGCCAGCAGCTTGGGTCTCCTAGCCTCCGAGGAGACCCAGTACTTC. It specifies CASSLGLLASEETQYF.

The gene calls are TRBV7-2 and TRBJ2-7; D unclear. This CDR3 has 12 residues. Deletions cut 5 bases from V and 6 bases from J, with 11 bases between. Germline V gives CDR1 SGHTA, CDR2 FQGNSA. The CDR3 DNA follows: TGTGCCAGCAGCCTCCTAAACTTCGAGCAGTACTTC. This sequence encodes CASSLLNFEQYF.

V is TRBV2 and J is TRBJ2-7; D unclear. With 7 bases removed from V and 4 bases from J, the gap between germline ends came to 14 bases. This CDR3 comprises 13 residues. From germline, CDR1 is SNHLY and CDR2 FYNNEI. The CDR3 spells CASTPSSGYEQYF. The CDR3, as DNA: TGTGCCAGCACCCCCTCGTCGGGTTACGAGCAGTACTTC.

The genes are TRBV30 and TRBJ1-1, with 11 bases that match TRBD1. The V gene's germline CDR1 is GTSNPN and CDR2 SVGIG (reference sequence). The V and J ends lost 5 bases and 1 base, in that order; junction bases with no gene match: 0. This CDR3 comprises 13 residues. The CDR3 sequence: CAWGQGANTEAFF. CDR3 DNA: TGTGCCTGGGGACAGGGGGCGAACACTGAAGCTTTCTTT.

This clone was observed a handful of times. The chain joins TRBV19 to TRBJ1-2, with 8 bases that match TRBD1. This CDR3 contains 16 residues. V dropped 6 bases and J dropped 8; count of bases not matched to a gene: 17. Germline assignment: CDR1 LNHDA and CDR2 SQIVND (reference sequence). CDR3 loop: CASSPTGALGLGGYTF. CDR3 DNA: TGTGCCAGTAGCCCGACAGGGGCACTAGGGTTAGGCGGCTACACCTTC.

This clone was seen just once. The V and J genes are TRBV28 and TRBJ1-1; no clear D gene. Germline CDR1 reads MDHEN; CDR2 reads SYDVKM. Trimming removed 8 bases from V and 4 bases from J, with 11 bases in between. CDR3 size: 12 residues. The CDR3 DNA sequence: TGTGCCAGCGGCCAAATTCGCACTGAAGCTTTCTTT. Translated: CASGQIRTEAFF.

With respect to this clone: Other DNA variants within this sample encode the same CDR3. The chain uses TRBV20-1 and TRBJ1-2; D is undetermined. V was shortened by 6 bases and J by 3 bases, with 8 bases between the two germline ends. The germline CDR1 and CDR2 sequences are DFQATT and SNEGSKA (reference sequence). The CDR3 consists of 11 residues. The CDR3 here is CSAPVDYGYTF. CDR3 coding DNA: TGCAGTGCCCCGGTTGACTATGGCTACACCTTC.

This chain joins TRBV27 and TRBJ1-1; 7 nucleotides align to TRBD1. The CDR3 length is 14 residues. Germline CDR1 MNHEY, CDR2 SMNVEV (reference sequence). The V segment lost 4 bases and the J segment 2 bases; nucleotides outside the gene matches: 4. CDR3 sequence (DNA): TGTGCCAGCAGTTCCCGGACAGGTAACACTGAAGCTTTCTTT. This sequence encodes CASSSRTGNTEAFF.

The chain joins TRBV27 to TRBJ1-1; TRBD1 might be the D (6 bases). The V gene's germline CDR1 is MNHEY and CDR2 SMNVEV (reference sequence). CDR3 size: 15 residues. V was pared by 5 bases and J by 1 base, with 14 bases between. CDR3 coding DNA: TGTGCCAGCAGTCTCTGGAGGGGGGGGAACACTGAAGCTTTCTTT. Translation: CASSLWRGGNTEAFF.

This clone showed up just once. V and J are TRBV21-1 and TRBJ2-6; the D call in the table, TRBD1, was not verified against the DNA. TRBV21-1 has pseudogene status. CDR3 length: 15 residues. CDR3 nucleotides: TGTGCCAGCAGCAACAGGGCGACTGGGGCCAACGGCCTGACTTTC. It codes for CASSNRATGANGLTF.

The chain has TRBV19 and TRBJ2-1; TRBD2 matches at 11 bases. The CDR3 consists of 14 residues. Trimming cost V 7 bases and J 10 bases; bases outside gene matches: 9. Germline V CDR1 and CDR2: LNHDA, SQIVND (reference sequence). CDR3 amino acids: CASIETSGAREQFF. The CDR3 bases are TGTGCCAGTATAGAGACTAGCGGGGCGAGGGAGCAGTTCTTC.

The chain recombines TRBV9 with TRBJ2-7, with D perhaps matching TRBD1 (5 bases). The CDR3 runs to 14 residues. The V end was cut by 1 base, the J end by 2 bases, with 10 bases between. Germline CDR1 and CDR2: SGDLS and YYNGEE. This CDR3 reads CASSVTHRTYEQYF. DNA for the CDR3: TGTGCCAGCAGCGTAACCCACAGGACCTACGAGCAGTACTTC.